Sequencing of this TCR beta chain was carried out in a study of monozygotic twins with inflammatory bowel disease. Study results and limitations: It was in IBD patients that TCRbeta diversity (inverse Simpson) was lower than in healthy co-twins. IBD patients shared fewer clonotypes with other individuals than healthy twins, especially patients with disease activity signs.

The CDR3 length is 13 residues. The germline gives CDR1 LGHDT, CDR2 YNNKEL (reference sequence). Each of the TCR libraries took 3500 ng of total RNA. TCRdb reprocessed the 5' RACE reads, keeping one entry per CDR3 protein, no DNA. The sample totals approximately 140,000 distinct CDR3 sequences. Total RNA isolation used whole blood (no T cell sorting was performed). Comments on this clonotype: What it binds is unknown.

This sequence joins TRBV3-1 and TRBJ2-3. Material for sequencing was blood. This sequence originates from a human donor with ulcerative colitis or Crohn's disease, or a healthy co-twin of an affected twin (not recorded which). CDR3 sequence: CASSVRGRNTQYF.